Shown below are 5 T cell receptor beta chains from a single sample sequenced in a study of blood T cell repertoires in COVID-19. Clones were sequenced by immunoSEQ multiplex PCR, and TCRdb holds only the in-frame ones, with some missing. The table records 55,000 to 65,000 clones, roughly 88% of them present only once. Sequenced: peripheral blood. The source is a human donor in a cohort sampled during active COVID-19.

This chain uses TRBV7-3 with TRBJ2-7, with TRBD2 matching 9 bases. Germline CDR1 SGHTA, CDR2 FQGTGA. The CDR3 runs 16 residues. V shed 2 bases and J 3 bases; nucleotides not matched to a gene: 8. The CDR3 region is CASSLLLGLAVYEQYF. As DNA, the CDR3 is TGTGCCAGCAGCTTACTTTTGGGACTAGCAGTCTACGAGCAGTACTTC.

The chain uses TRBV9 and TRBJ2-1; 11 bases line up with TRBD2. V lost 3 bases and J lost 6; bases outside the gene matches: 2. The CDR3 loop spans 14 amino acids. Germline CDR1 is SGDLS and CDR2 is YYNGEE. Written as DNA, the CDR3 is TGTGCCAGCAGCGAGGGGACTAGCGGCAATGAGCAGTTCTTC. It is translated as CASSEGTSGNEQFF.

This clone was detected once. The rearrangement joins TRBV28 to TRBJ1-6, with 10 positions matching TRBD1. Germline trimming cut 3 bases from V and 9 bases from J; bases unmatched to any gene: 5. CDR1 and CDR2 from the germline V gene are MDHEN and SYDVKM. The CDR3 contains 15 residues. The CDR3 DNA follows: TGTGCCAGCAGTTTCCCGACAGGGGGCACTTCACCCCTCCACTTT. Protein product: CASSFPTGGTSPLHF.

The chain joins TRBV9 to TRBJ1-4; possibly TRBD1 for D (5 bases). The CDR3 totals 15 residues. Germline V gene data show CDR1 as SGDLS and CDR2 as YYNGEE. The V end was cut by 2 bases, the J end by 1 base, with 9 bases between. Here the CDR3 DNA reads TGTGCCAGCAGCGTCGACAGAGGAACTAATGAAAAACTGTTTTTT. Translated, it gives CASSVDRGTNEKLFF.

The chain employs TRBV7-8 and TRBJ2-1; TRBD1 is a possible D gene (6 bases). The CDR3 totals 13 residues. Germline CDR1 is SGHVS and CDR2 is FQNEAQ. Trimming removed 6 bases at V and 10 bases at J, with 16 bases between. Here the CDR3 reads CASRSNEGTEQFF. The CDR3 coding sequence is TGTGCCAGCAGGTCCAATGAAGGGACAGAGCAGTTCTTC.